These 21 T cell receptor beta chains came from one sample sequenced in a study of T cell therapy after organ transplantation. No cognate antigen is known for these TCRs. Sequenced by immunoSEQ multiplex PCR; TCRdb stores in-frame clones only, minus some. The data show 44,000 or so clones, about 95% seen once. The sample was CD8+ T cells from blood, taken before autologous CMV-specific T cell therapy. These receptors were obtained from a human patient who had received a solid organ transplant and had CMV disease.

This sequence joins TRBV27 and TRBJ2-1; 10 bases are shared with TRBD2. Germline-derived CDR1 and CDR2 are MNHEY and SMNVEV (reference sequence). V gave up 2 bases and J gave up 6 bases; unmatched junction bases: 7. The CDR3 is 16 residues long. For the CDR3, the DNA is TGTGCCAGCAGTTTACAGCCTAGCGGGAGAGTCAATGAGCAGTTCTTC. Translation gives CASSLQPSGRVNEQFF.

The chain has TRBV19 and TRBJ1-2; no firm D call. CDR1 LNHDA and CDR2 SQIVND come from the germline V gene (reference sequence). The CDR3 extends over 15 amino acids. V lost 5 bases and J lost 5, with 18 bases in between. CDR3 sequence reads: CASSPSEAPLYGYTF. The CDR3 bases are TGTGCCAGTAGTCCTAGCGAGGCGCCCCTATATGGCTACACCTTC. The full variable domain, with the rest looked up from reference TRBV19 and TRBJ1-2, is DGGITQSPKYLFRKEGQNVTLSCEQNLNHDAMYWYRQDPGQGLRLIYYSQIVNDFQKGDIAEGYSVSREKKESFPLTVTSAQKNPTAFYLCASSPSEAPLYGYTFGSGTRLTVV.

This chain links TRBV27 with TRBJ2-7, with D unresolved. The CDR3 sequence is 14 residues long. The germline V gene has CDR1 MNHEY and CDR2 SMNVEV (reference sequence). V was cut by 5 bases and J by 3 bases, with 14 bases left in between. CDR3 amino acids: CASSLISGDYEQYF. The DNA of the CDR3 is TGTGCCAGCAGTCTAATATCAGGAGACTACGAGCAGTACTTC.

This rearrangement joins TRBV19 to TRBJ1-1; possible D gene TRBD1, 5 bases. V lost 5 bases and J 3 bases, leaving 10 bases between the germline ends. Germline V gene lookup returns CDR1 LNHDA and CDR2 SQIVND (reference sequence). The CDR3 is made up of 13 amino acids. DNA for the CDR3: TGTGCCAGTAGTTTGGGGGGGGACACTGAAGCTTTCTTT. Protein: CASSLGGDTEAFF.

The sample holds one count of this clone. The rearrangement uses TRBV6-5 and TRBJ2-7; either TRBD1 or TRBD2 may fit D (5 bases each). V dropped 0 bases and J dropped 4 bases, with 16 bases sitting between them. The CDR3 covers 16 residues. Germline CDR1 and CDR2: MNHEY and SVGAGI. DNA for the CDR3: TGTGCCAGCAGTTACTCCGAGAGGGGTAATTGGTACGAGCAGTACTTC. Amino acid sequence: CASSYSERGNWYEQYF.

This chain uses TRBV15 with TRBJ2-7; 7 bases match TRBD1. In germline, CDR1 is LNHNV, CDR2 YYDKDF (reference sequence). CDR3 length: 15 amino acids. V gave up 0 bases and J gave up 5 bases; unmatched junction bases: 7. CDR3 nucleotide sequence: TGTGCCACCAGCAGAGATGCTGGACAGGCTAACGAGCAGTACTTC. Its protein is CATSRDAGQANEQYF.

The chain joins TRBV30 to TRBJ2-1, with a weak D call TRBD2 (6 bases). CDR1 is GTSNPN and CDR2 is SVGIG in the germline V gene (reference sequence). V was trimmed by 0 bases and J by 0 bases, leaving 12 bases between them. The CDR3 covers 16 residues. The CDR3 is CAWSVPAGSSYNEQFF. The CDR3 DNA reads TGTGCCTGGAGTGTACCGGCGGGGAGCTCCTACAATGAGCAGTTCTTC.

The chain recombines TRBV2 with TRBJ1-2; no definite D call. Trimming left V 6 bases short and J 7 bases short, with 6 bases between. This CDR3 has 10 amino acids. The germline V gene has CDR1 SNHLY and CDR2 FYNNEI. This CDR3 is CASREVGYTF. The CDR3 nucleotides are TGTGCCAGCAGGGAGGTTGGCTACACCTTC.

V usage is TRBV7-9 and J usage is TRBJ1-2; a possible D gene is TRBD1 (6 bases). In germline, CDR1 is SEHNR, CDR2 FQNEAQ (reference sequence). Trimming cost V 5 bases and J 1 base, with 11 bases left between them. CDR3 length: 14 residues. The CDR3 loop reads CASSPVQGNYGYTF. CDR3 bases: TGTGCCAGCAGCCCCGTACAGGGTAACTATGGCTACACCTTC.

This chain links TRBV29-1 with TRBJ1-3; TRBD1 might be the D (5 bases). The CDR3 contains 16 residues. Germline V gene data show CDR1 as SQVTM and CDR2 as ANQGSEA. V was trimmed by 0 bases and J by 0 bases, leaving 12 bases between them. The DNA of the CDR3 is TGCAGCGTTGAAGATGGAGAGGGGATCTCTGGAAACACCATATATTTT. Amino acid sequence: CSVEDGEGISGNTIYF. Variable domain in full (rest from reference TRBV29-1 and TRBJ1-3): SAVISQKPSRDICQRGTSLTIQCQVDSQVTMMFWYRQQPGQSLTLIATANQGSEATYESGFVIDKFPISRPNLTFSTLTVSNMSPEDSSIYLCSVEDGEGISGNTIYFGEGSWLTVV.

This chain links TRBV19 with TRBJ2-7, with TRBD2 as a possible D gene (5 bases). CDR3 length: 14 residues. The V gene lost 8 bases and the J gene lost 1 base, with 15 bases spanning the gap. CDR1 is LNHDA and CDR2 is SQIVND in the germline V gene (reference sequence). CDR3 protein: CASGPPGSSYEQYF. The CDR3 DNA follows: TGTGCCAGTGGGCCCCCGGGATCGTCCTACGAGCAGTACTTC.

The J gene is TRBJ2-1, the V gene TRBV6-5; D uncertain. The CDR3 loop spans 14 amino acids. Looked up from germline, CDR1 is MNHEY and CDR2 is SVGAGI. V was pared by 0 bases and J by 8 bases, with 11 bases between. The CDR3 reads CASSYSMSGDEQFF. For the CDR3, the DNA is TGTGCCAGCAGTTACTCGATGTCGGGTGATGAGCAGTTCTTC.

The chain links TRBV9 to TRBJ2-3; 9 bases line up with TRBD2. This CDR3 contains 17 residues. Per the germline V gene, CDR1 is SGDLS and CDR2 is YYNGEE. V lost 0 bases, J lost 2 bases, and 7 bases stayed unmatched. This CDR3 is CASSVGSSGVLTDTQYF. CDR3 coding DNA: TGTGCCAGCAGCGTAGGGTCTAGCGGGGTACTCACAGATACGCAGTATTTT.

V is TRBV7-2 and J is TRBJ2-1; the match to TRBD2 covers 14 bases. CDR3 length: 17 residues. Per germline, CDR1 SGHTA and CDR2 FQGNSA. J was trimmed by 2 bases and V by 5 bases; bases with no gene match: 5. In DNA, the CDR3 is TGTGCCAGCAGCCTTGGGACTAGCGGGGGTCCCTACAATGAGCAGTTCTTC. Translation gives CASSLGTSGGPYNEQFF.

This clone was counted a single time. The chain recombines TRBV4-3 with TRBJ2-3; no reliable D call. The CDR3 sequence is 15 residues long. Trimming pared 0 bases from V and 2 bases from J, leaving 9 bases between. The V gene's germline CDR1 is LGHNA and CDR2 YSLEER. The DNA of the CDR3 is TGCGCCAGCAGCCAAGATGGGTCGATCACAGATACGCAGTATTTT. Its translation is CASSQDGSITDTQYF.

The V and J genes are TRBV19 and TRBJ1-1; 9 bases fit TRBD1. Germline V gene sequence: CDR1 LNHDA, CDR2 SQIVND (reference sequence). The CDR3 consists of 17 residues. The ends lost 3 bases at V and 2 bases at J; junction bases unmatched: 10. The CDR3 sequence: CASSIERDRESNTEAFF. In DNA, the CDR3 is TGTGCCAGTAGTATTGAACGGGACAGGGAGTCAAACACTGAAGCTTTCTTT.

The chain recombines TRBV19 with TRBJ1-5; 11 nucleotides align to TRBD1. This CDR3 spans 17 amino acids. V lost 5 bases and J lost 5; bases outside the gene matches: 11. The germline V gene has CDR1 LNHDA and CDR2 SQIVND (reference sequence). CDR3 DNA sequence: TGTGCCAGTAGTCCTAGCCCCACGGACAGGGGGCATCAGCCCCAGCATTTT. Encoded protein: CASSPSPTDRGHQPQHF.

The J gene is TRBJ2-7, the V gene TRBV19, with D perhaps given as TRBD1 or TRBD2 (5 bases each). The CDR3 is 15 amino acids. Germline values: CDR1 LNHDA, CDR2 SQIVND (reference sequence). Trimming stripped 3 bases from V and 2 bases from J, with 14 bases between. The CDR3 spells CASSIQRGRTYEQYF. CDR3 sequence (DNA): TGTGCCAGTAGTATCCAGAGGGGAAGGACCTACGAGCAGTACTTC.

This clone qualifies as medium-sized. This chain connects TRBV7-6 to TRBJ2-1, with 10 bases fitting TRBD2. Germline values: CDR1 SGHVS, CDR2 FNYEAQ. CDR3 length equals 16 residues. Germline trimming cut 5 bases from V and 8 bases from J; bases unmatched to any gene: 12. The CDR3 region has the DNA TGTGCCAGCAGCGCCTCCACTAGCGGGATTACCCATGAGCAGTTCTTC. Residues: CASSASTSGITHEQFF. The full variable domain, in which reference TRBV7-6 and TRBJ2-1 provide the parts outside the CDR3, is GAGVSQSPRYKVTKRGQDVALRCDPISGHVSLYWYRQALGQGPEFLTYFNYEAQQDKSGLPNDRFSAERPEGSISTLTIQRTEQRDSAMYRCASSASTSGITHEQFFGPGTRLTVL.

The chain recombines TRBV19 with TRBJ1-1; no clear D gene. The germline CDR1 and CDR2 sequences are LNHDA and SQIVND (reference sequence). This CDR3 region has 14 residues. V lost 6 bases, J lost 3 bases, and 14 bases lay in between. The CDR3 sequence: CASREHDWYTEAFF. The CDR3 coding sequence is TGTGCCAGTAGAGAGCATGATTGGTACACTGAAGCTTTCTTT.

The J gene is TRBJ1-5, the V gene TRBV6-5; D not resolved. The ends were cut back, 6 bases at V and 3 bases at J, with 15 bases in the middle. This CDR3 region has 15 residues. Germline-derived CDR1 and CDR2 are MNHEY and SVGAGI. CDR3 residues: CASSPGQVINQPQHF. Here the CDR3 DNA reads TGTGCCAGCAGCCCCGGGCAGGTAATCAATCAGCCCCAGCATTTT.